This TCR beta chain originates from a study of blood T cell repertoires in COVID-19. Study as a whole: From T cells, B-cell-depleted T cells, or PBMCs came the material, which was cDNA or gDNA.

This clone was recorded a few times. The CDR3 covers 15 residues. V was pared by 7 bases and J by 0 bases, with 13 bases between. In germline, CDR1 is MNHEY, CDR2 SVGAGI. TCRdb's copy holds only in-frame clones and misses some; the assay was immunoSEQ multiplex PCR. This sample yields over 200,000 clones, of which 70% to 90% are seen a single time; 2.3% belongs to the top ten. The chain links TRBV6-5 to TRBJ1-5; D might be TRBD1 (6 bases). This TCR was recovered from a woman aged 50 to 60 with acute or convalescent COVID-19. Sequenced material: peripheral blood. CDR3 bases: TGTGCCAGCATTCTTAGACAGGTTAGCAATCAGCCCCAGCATTTT. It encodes CASILRQVSNQPQHF.